Below, 13 T cell receptor beta chains from the same sample are listed, as sequenced in a study of prognosis after radiotherapy for stage I lung cancer listed by TCRdb under 2021. The data were produced on an Illumina HiSeq 3000. Two rounds of multiplex PCR were performed to amplify the TCR beta CDR3 region from genomic DNA. The first PCR round used primers specific to each TRBV and TRBJ gene, with sequences filed in Chinese patent CN105087789A. TCRdb redid the processing of the public reads, applying fastp at Q25 and MiXCR, and retained in-frame beta chains. Each record represents a unique CDR3 protein, reported with the most common genes and DNA among its rows. Here the sample has around 19,000 distinct CDR3 sequences; around 52% occur a single time. Together, the top ten hold roughly 29% of the sample. Sample: PBMCs, taken before or after stereotactic body radiation therapy (not recorded which). These receptors came from a donor over 45 with non-small cell lung cancer.

The gene calls are TRBV5-1 and TRBJ2-2; D possibly corresponds to TRBD2 (5 bases). The germline CDR1 and CDR2 sequences are SGHRS and YFSETQ. The CDR3 spans 15 residues. Trimming removed 2 bases at V and 0 bases at J, with 8 bases between. The CDR3 DNA reads TGCGCCAGCAGCTTAGGGCGGGCGAACACCGGGGAGCTGTTTTTT. It is translated as CASSLGRANTGELFF.

The genes are TRBV7-9 and TRBJ2-7, with D tentatively TRBD1 (5 bases). The CDR3 length is 13 residues. The ends were cut back, 8 bases at V and 2 bases at J, with 13 bases in the middle. Germline V gene sequence: CDR1 SEHNR, CDR2 FQNEAQ (reference sequence). The CDR3 sequence: CASQADSPYEQYF. CDR3 sequence (DNA): TGTGCCAGCCAGGCCGACAGTCCCTACGAGCAGTACTTC.

This chain uses TRBV27 with TRBJ2-1; TRBD1 matches 8 bases. CDR3 size: 15 residues. Germline V gene sequence: CDR1 MNHEY, CDR2 SMNVEV (reference sequence). The V gene end was trimmed by 5 bases and the J gene end by 7 bases; junction bases not matched to a gene: 10. In DNA form, the CDR3 reads TGTGCCAGCAGTACCGGCAGGGGGCACAAAAATGAGCAGTTCTTC. Translation gives CASSTGRGHKNEQFF.

This clonotype was observed many times. This chain joins TRBV28 and TRBJ1-2; D may be TRBD1 (6 bases). CDR1 and CDR2 from the germline V gene are MDHEN and SYDVKM. This CDR3 is 13 amino acids long. The V end lost 4 bases, the J end lost 3 bases, and 9 bases lay between the germline ends. In DNA form, the CDR3 reads TGTGCCAGCAGTTCAGGGGAATACTATGGCTACACCTTC. Protein sequence: CASSSGEYYGYTF.

This clonotype has ten or more counts. This chain links TRBV7-8 with TRBJ2-5; the D is unclear. V lost 4 bases and J 7 bases, leaving 7 bases between the germline ends. The CDR3 covers 11 residues. Germline values: CDR1 SGHVS, CDR2 FQNEAQ. CDR3 sequence reads: CASSWSSTQYF. In DNA, the CDR3 is TGTGCCAGCAGCTGGTCGTCGACCCAGTACTTC.

The sample holds a few counts of this clonotype. With a far larger clone one base away, a read error is the likely cause. This chain uses TRBV6-4 with TRBJ2-7; 14 positions match TRBD2. Trimming took 5 bases from V and 0 from J; bases not matched to a gene: 15. This CDR3 region has 20 residues. The germline gives CDR1 MRHNA, CDR2 SNTAGT. CDR3 nucleotides: TGTGCCAGCAGTTTTAACTCCTTCGGGACTAGCGGGGGTAGCTCCTACGAGCAGTACTTC. Translated: CASSFNSFGTSGGSSYEQYF.

This clonotype has only a few counts. A clone one base away is much larger, so this may be a read error. The rearrangement uses TRBV10-3 and TRBJ2-5, with D unclear. The CDR3 contains 11 residues. Trimming took off 6 bases at V and 3 bases at J, with 5 bases between the two ends. Per germline, CDR1 ENHRY and CDR2 SYGVKD. The CDR3 nucleotides are TGTGCCATCAGCAGCAAAGAGACCCAGTACTTC. This codes for CAISSKETQYF.

The rearrangement links TRBV3-1 to TRBJ1-1; D is possibly TRBD1 (5 bases). The CDR3 has 15 amino acids. The germline gives CDR1 LGHDT, CDR2 YNNKEL (reference sequence). Trimming cost V 1 base and J 5 bases, with 14 bases left between them. For the CDR3, the DNA is TGTGCCAGCAGCCAAGTCCGTGCAGGGAAAACTGAAGCTTTCTTT. Translation gives CASSQVRAGKTEAFF. The entire variable domain, with the rest obtained from reference TRBV3-1 and TRBJ1-1, is as follows: DTAVSQTPKYLVTQMGNDKSIKCEQNLGHDTMYWYKQDSKKFLKIMFSYNNKELIINETVPNRFSPKSPDKAHLNLHINSLELGDSAVYFCASSQVRAGKTEAFFGQGTRLTVV.

The gene calls are TRBV12-3 or TRBV12-4 and TRBJ1-2; the match to TRBD1 covers 11 bases. The CDR3 spans 15 residues. With 1 base clipped from V and 9 bases from J, the junction kept 7 bases outside the gene matches. The CDR3 DNA sequence: TGTGCCAGCAGTTTAGAGGGTGGGACAGGGGGTCGCTACACCTTC. The encoded protein is CASSLEGGTGGRYTF.

There are many counts of this clonotype. This chain uses TRBV12-3 or TRBV12-4 with TRBJ2-1; TRBD2 aligns across 8 bases. The CDR3 totals 22 residues. J gave up 6 bases and V 8 bases, and 33 bases lay outside the gene matches. The CDR3 DNA is TGTGCCAGCGGGGGTCTTGCGGGAGGATTCGGTTTTGGAGCCACCAGGAGCAATGAGCAGTTCTTC. As protein: CASGGLAGGFGFGATRSNEQFF.

There are many counts of this clonotype. The chain employs TRBV19 and TRBJ2-5; D may be TRBD1 (5 bases). Germline CDR1 LNHDA, CDR2 SQIVND (reference sequence). This CDR3 is built from 14 residues. V dropped 1 base and J dropped 0 bases, with 6 bases sitting between them. CDR3 loop: CASSIGRDQETQYF. In DNA, the CDR3 is TGTGCCAGTAGTATAGGCAGGGACCAAGAGACCCAGTACTTC.

The chain joins TRBV2 to TRBJ2-7; no clear D gene. The CDR3 covers 12 residues. CDR1 and CDR2 from the germline V gene are SNHLY and FYNNEI. The V end was cut by 6 bases, the J end by 7 bases, with 13 bases between. CDR3 protein: CASRHWAREQYF. In nucleotides, the CDR3 is TGTGCCAGCAGACATTGGGCGAGGGAGCAGTACTTC.

This clonotype qualifies as medium-sized. This chain links TRBV20-1 with TRBJ2-3; the D call may be TRBD1 or TRBD2 (5 bases each). The germline gives CDR1 DFQATT, CDR2 SNEGSKA (reference sequence). This CDR3 spans 14 amino acids. Trimming shortened V by 5 bases and J by 1 base, and 13 bases separated the two germline ends. The CDR3 loop is CSALSGTGTDTQYF. The DNA of the CDR3 is TGCAGTGCTTTATCCGGGACGGGCACAGATACGCAGTATTTT.